The 28 T cell receptor beta chains given below trace back to one sample, sequenced in a study of radiotherapy plus CTLA-4 blockade in lung cancer. Sequenced by immunoSEQ multiplex PCR; TCRdb stores in-frame clones only, minus some. The sample holds tens of thousands of clones, roughly 70% seen once. This specimen consisted of peripheral blood, obtained from a patient treated with radiotherapy plus ipilimumab. Source of these receptors: a human donor with non-small cell lung cancer whose response to radiotherapy plus ipilimumab could not be evaluated.

V is TRBV7-3 and J is TRBJ1-1; D gene ambiguous. V was pared by 9 bases and J by 0 bases, with 11 bases between. The CDR3 covers 13 residues. Germline assignment: CDR1 SGHTA and CDR2 FQGTGA. This CDR3 is CASSLSLNTEAFF. CDR3 in DNA: TGTGCCAGTAGTCTGAGTCTGAACACTGAAGCTTTCTTT.

This clone was observed a single time. This chain connects TRBV18 to TRBJ1-2, with 11 bases that match TRBD1. With V trimmed by 0 bases and J by 5 bases, 2 bases remained unmatched. Germline CDR1 reads KGHSH; CDR2 reads LQKENI. The CDR3 is made up of 15 amino acids. CDR3: CASSPPGTGGYGYTF. CDR3 DNA: TGTGCCAGCTCACCACCCGGGACAGGGGGTTATGGCTACACCTTC.

The chain joins TRBV19 to TRBJ2-1; TRBD2 matches at 9 bases. V lost 3 bases to trimming and J lost 9 bases; unmatched junction nucleotides: 21. This CDR3 has 19 residues. The germline V gene encodes CDR1 LNHDA and CDR2 SQIVND (reference sequence). CDR3 residues: CASSMRPVVVSGREFEQFF. CDR3 nucleotides: TGTGCCAGTAGTATGAGGCCCGTGGTAGTTAGCGGGAGAGAGTTTGAGCAGTTCTTC.

The gene calls are TRBV4-3 and TRBJ2-4, with D perhaps matching TRBD2 (5 bases). CDR1 is LGHNA, CDR2 YSLEER, per germline. CDR3 length: 15 residues. V lost 1 base and J 6 bases, leaving 13 bases between the germline ends. The CDR3 DNA reads TGCGCCAGCAGCCAAGTCCCGGCTAGCACAAACATTCAGTACTTC. Translating gives CASSQVPASTNIQYF.

The gene calls are TRBV6-5 and TRBJ2-5; maybe TRBD1 (7 bases). This CDR3 spans 13 amino acids. V shed 6 bases and J shed 5 bases, with 13 bases lying between them. Germline V gene data show CDR1 as MNHEY and CDR2 as SVGAGI. The CDR3 DNA follows: TGTGCCAGCAGGGCACAGGGGAGGGAGACCCAGTACTTC. Its translation: CASRAQGRETQYF.

This chain links TRBV28 with TRBJ1-5, with TRBD1 matching over 8 bases. The CDR3 is 15 residues long. CDR1 MDHEN and CDR2 SYDVKM come from the germline V gene. The junction had 10 bases not matched to a gene; V was cut back by 5 bases and J by 7 bases. DNA for the CDR3: TGTGCCAGCAGTCCGGCCGGGACAGGAGGACAGCCCCAGCATTTT. Its protein is CASSPAGTGGQPQHF.

The rearrangement joins TRBV27 to TRBJ2-5; D is possibly TRBD2 (6 bases). The germline gives CDR1 MNHEY, CDR2 SMNVEV (reference sequence). This CDR3 contains 14 residues. Trimming removed 2 bases from V and 2 bases from J, with 9 bases in between. The CDR3 region has the DNA TGTGCCAGCAGTTTAAAGAGCGGGCAAGAGACCCAGTACTTC. Its translation is CASSLKSGQETQYF.

J is TRBJ1-5 and V is TRBV19; D perhaps matches TRBD1 (5 bases). Germline CDR1 and CDR2: LNHDA and SQIVND (reference sequence). The ends were cut back, 11 bases at V and 3 bases at J, with 20 bases in the middle. The CDR3 is 15 residues long. In DNA, the CDR3 is TGTGCCGGACGATCTACAGGTGGATTCAATCAGCCCCAGCATTTT. Residues: CAGRSTGGFNQPQHF.

The rearrangement links TRBV7-9 to TRBJ1-2; no reliable D call. V dropped 5 bases and J dropped 2 bases, with 9 bases sitting between them. The CDR3 length is 13 residues. Germline CDR1 reads SEHNR; CDR2 reads FQNEAQ (reference sequence). The CDR3 bases are TGTGCCAGCAGCAAACAAACCAACTATGGCTACACCTTC. Protein product: CASSKQTNYGYTF. Supplemented by reference TRBV7-9 and TRBJ1-2, the full variable domain reads DTGVSQNPRHKITKRGQNVTFRCDPISEHNRLYWYRQTLGQGPEFLTYFQNEAQLEKSRLLSDRFSAERPKGSFSTLEIQRTEQGDSAMYLCASSKQTNYGYTFGSGTRLTVV.

This clone occurred a few times. Here the CDR3 reads CASSPGLAGNEQFF. The CDR3 DNA reads TGCGCCAGCAGCCCGGGACTAGCGGGGAATGAGCAGTTCTTC. J is TRBJ2-1 and V is TRBV4-3; 13 bases fit TRBD2. Germline V gene data show CDR1 as LGHNA and CDR2 as YSLEER. The trim removed 4 bases at V and 7 bases at J, leaving 1 base unmatched. The CDR3 sequence is 14 residues long.

The V gene is TRBV30, the J gene TRBJ2-2, with a possible D match to TRBD2 (6 bases). CDR1 and CDR2 from the germline V gene are GTSNPN and SVGIG (reference sequence). The CDR3 has 15 amino acids. V was clipped by 4 bases and J by 2 bases, with 14 bases between them. The CDR3 here is CAWNTGGLNTGELFF. In DNA, the CDR3 is TGTGCCTGGAATACCGGGGGACTCAACACCGGGGAGCTGTTTTTT.

Note on this clone: A junction boundary mismatches the germline segment, possibly from a read error. This rearrangement joins TRBV7-7 to TRBJ2-7, with 8 bases lining up with TRBD2. The CDR3 spans 15 residues. Germline lookup yields CDR1 SSHAT and CDR2 FNYEAQ (reference sequence). CDR3 nucleotides: TGTGCTAGCAGCGTCCCGCGGGGGGAACGCTACGAGCAGTACTTC. It encodes CASSVPRGERYEQYF.

The J gene is TRBJ2-1, the V gene TRBV5-1; TRBD2 agrees at 16 bases. The V segment lost 4 bases and the J segment 0 bases; nucleotides outside the gene matches: 10. This CDR3 has 20 residues. CDR1 SGHRS and CDR2 YFSETQ come from the germline V gene. The CDR3 loop reads CASSMGLAGGPPSSYNEQFF. The CDR3 DNA reads as TGCGCCAGCAGCATGGGACTAGCGGGAGGGCCCCCCAGCTCCTACAATGAGCAGTTCTTC.

J is TRBJ2-7 and V is TRBV30; 7 bases line up with TRBD1. Trimming took 2 bases from V and 2 from J; bases not matched to a gene: 6. CDR3 length: 14 amino acids. The germline V gene encodes CDR1 GTSNPN and CDR2 SVGIG (reference sequence). The CDR3 reads CAWSPTGRTYEQYF. CDR3 bases: TGTGCCTGGAGTCCGACAGGGAGAACCTACGAGCAGTACTTC.

V is TRBV2 and J is TRBJ2-7; 7 bases match TRBD2. Germline assignment: CDR1 SNHLY and CDR2 FYNNEI. V lost 5 bases, J lost 0 bases, and 7 bases stayed unmatched. The CDR3 runs to 15 residues. The CDR3 DNA follows: TGTGCCAGCAGTAGATTTGGGGGGGGCTCCTACGAGCAGTACTTC. It encodes CASSRFGGGSYEQYF.

The CDR3 nucleotides read TGTGCCAGCAGCTTTGGCAGACAAGAGACCCAGTACTTC. Amino acid sequence: CASSFGRQETQYF. V gene TRBV11-2 combines with J gene TRBJ2-5; D uncertain. Germline values: CDR1 SGHAT, CDR2 FQNNGV. The CDR3 is 13 residues long. V lost 3 bases and J 2 bases, leaving 7 bases between the germline ends.

The J gene is TRBJ2-7, the V gene TRBV5-1, with 7 bases matching TRBD2. Germline CDR1 and CDR2: SGHRS and YFSETQ. Trimming at V came to 3 bases and at J to 0 bases, leaving 6 bases not matched to a gene. The CDR3 totals 15 residues. CDR3 sequence: CASSSSLAVSYEQYF. The CDR3 bases are TGCGCCAGCAGCTCTAGTCTAGCGGTCTCCTACGAGCAGTACTTC.

On this clone itself: An end of the junction does not agree with germline; a read error may underlie this. This chain connects TRBV27 to TRBJ1-5; D gene ambiguous. The CDR3 runs to 12 residues. Germline values: CDR1 MNHEY, CDR2 SMNVEV (reference sequence). The CDR3 DNA reads as TGTGCCAGCGGTTTCGGGGATCAGCCCCAGCATTTT. As protein: CASGFGDQPQHF.

The rearrangement uses TRBV28 and TRBJ2-5; 7 bases map to TRBD1. Germline CDR1 MDHEN, CDR2 SYDVKM. The CDR3 spans 14 residues. Unmatched junction bases numbered 3, after V lost 4 bases and J lost 1 base. CDR3 residues: CASSWRQGQETQYF. CDR3 coding DNA: TGTGCCAGCAGTTGGCGACAGGGCCAAGAGACCCAGTACTTC.

The J gene is TRBJ1-2, the V gene TRBV19; tentative D call: TRBD1 (5 bases). CDR1 LNHDA and CDR2 SQIVND come from the germline V gene (reference sequence). The CDR3 is 14 residues long. V gave up 10 bases and J gave up 6 bases, with 21 bases separating them. The CDR3 sequence: CATKKGREVHGYTF. CDR3 nucleotide sequence: TGTGCCACTAAGAAGGGCAGGGAAGTCCATGGCTACACCTTC.

This chain uses TRBV4-1 with TRBJ1-1; possibly TRBD1 for D (6 bases). V lost 4 bases and J lost 1, with 13 bases in between. The CDR3 loop spans 15 amino acids. CDR1 is MGHRA and CDR2 is YSYEKL in the germline V gene. CDR3 loop: CASSPRGPRNTEAFF. For the CDR3, the DNA is TGCGCCAGCAGCCCCAGGGGACCAAGGAACACTGAAGCTTTCTTT.

CDR3 bases: TGTGCCAGCAGTAGAACTACAGGGTTTGCCACCGGGGAGCTGTTTTTT. Protein sequence: CASSRTTGFATGELFF. The rearrangement links TRBV6-4 to TRBJ2-2, with D possibly being TRBD1 (6 bases). The V end was cut by 5 bases, the J end by 4 bases, with 17 bases between. The CDR3 has 16 amino acids. From germline, CDR1 is MRHNA and CDR2 SNTAGT.

This clone is termed large (0.1 to 1%). The chain joins TRBV2 to TRBJ1-3; unclear D gene. In germline, CDR1 is SNHLY, CDR2 FYNNEI. The CDR3 is 12 amino acids. V lost 8 bases, J lost 1 base, and 6 bases lay in between. The CDR3 bases are TGTGCCAGCCTAAAATCTGGAAACACCATATATTTT. This encodes CASLKSGNTIYF.

The chain uses TRBV28 and TRBJ2-5; D gene unclear. The V gene's germline CDR1 is MDHEN and CDR2 SYDVKM. V lost 6 bases to trimming and J lost 6 bases, with 8 bases between them. This CDR3 region has 11 residues. CDR3 protein: CASRSKKTQYF. CDR3 DNA: TGTGCCAGCAGATCTAAGAAGACCCAGTACTTC.

The chain carries TRBV30 and TRBJ1-1; 8 bases line up with TRBD1. V trimming: 0 bases; J trimming: 2 bases; junction bases outside the gene matches: 17. This CDR3 is built from 19 residues. Germline loops: CDR1 GTSNPN, CDR2 SVGIG (reference sequence). This CDR3 is CAWSVLTGDFTWTNTEAFF. The CDR3 DNA sequence: TGTGCCTGGAGTGTACTGACAGGGGATTTTACTTGGACAAACACTGAAGCTTTCTTT.

The chain has TRBV28 and TRBJ2-1; possible D gene TRBD1, 5 bases. V lost 6 bases, J lost 6 bases, and 12 bases lay in between. The CDR3 is made up of 13 amino acids. The germline V gene encodes CDR1 MDHEN and CDR2 SYDVKM. The CDR3, as DNA: TGTGCCAGCAGAAGACAGACCGGCAATGAGCAGTTCTTC. Translation gives CASRRQTGNEQFF.

This clone was detected a few times. The chain joins TRBV11-3 to TRBJ2-7; 11 bases match TRBD1. The CDR3 has 15 amino acids. Germline V gene data show CDR1 as SGHNT and CDR2 as YENEEA. V dropped 2 bases and J dropped 5; count of bases not matched to a gene: 5. In nucleotides, the CDR3 is TGTGCCAGCAGCTTACGAGGGACAGGGGGAAACGAGCAGTACTTC. Residues: CASSLRGTGGNEQYF. The full variable domain, its missing parts supplied by reference TRBV11-3 and TRBJ2-7, is EAGVVQSPRYKIIEKKQPVAFWCNPISGHNTLYWYLQNLGQGPELLIRYENEEAVDDSQLPKDRFSAERLKGVDSTLKIQPAELGDSAVYLCASSLRGTGGNEQYFGPGTRLTVT.

This clone was detected only a few times. CDR3 DNA sequence: TGTGCCAGCAGAAAAACTAGCGGGGGATACAATGAGCAGTTCTTC. Protein: CASRKTSGGYNEQFF. The chain uses TRBV6-5 and TRBJ2-1; 11 bases align to TRBD2. This CDR3 spans 15 amino acids. Germline CDR1 reads MNHEY; CDR2 reads SVGAGI. J gave up 4 bases and V 6 bases, and 5 bases lay outside the gene matches.